This TCR beta chain stems from a study of human T cells and chemical hapten exposure. This clonotype was seen many times. Time point here: patch test 2, 6 weeks after DPC sensitization. Treatment reported: therapeutic diphenylcyclopropenone sensitization with weekly scalp DPC. TCRdb reprocessed the RACE reads with MiXCR, giving one entry per CDR3 protein. The sample consists of more than 90,000 distinct CDR3 sequences, about an eighth of them appearing once. Here the sequenced sample was whole blood, taken in connection with sensitization to the hapten diphenylcyclopropenone (DPC). The TCR sequence derives from a middle-aged woman with alopecia areata. Some clones in this sample may be carry-over from other donors' samples.

The CDR3 DNA is TGTGCCAGCAGCCCCCCCGGGAGCGGGACCCAGTACTTC. Translation gives CASSPPGSGTQYF. This chain connects TRBV11-2 to TRBJ2-5, with D possibly matching TRBD2 (6 bases). The V and J ends lost 5 bases and 7 bases respectively, with 14 bases between them. This CDR3 spans 13 amino acids. Germline values: CDR1 SGHAT, CDR2 FQNNGV.